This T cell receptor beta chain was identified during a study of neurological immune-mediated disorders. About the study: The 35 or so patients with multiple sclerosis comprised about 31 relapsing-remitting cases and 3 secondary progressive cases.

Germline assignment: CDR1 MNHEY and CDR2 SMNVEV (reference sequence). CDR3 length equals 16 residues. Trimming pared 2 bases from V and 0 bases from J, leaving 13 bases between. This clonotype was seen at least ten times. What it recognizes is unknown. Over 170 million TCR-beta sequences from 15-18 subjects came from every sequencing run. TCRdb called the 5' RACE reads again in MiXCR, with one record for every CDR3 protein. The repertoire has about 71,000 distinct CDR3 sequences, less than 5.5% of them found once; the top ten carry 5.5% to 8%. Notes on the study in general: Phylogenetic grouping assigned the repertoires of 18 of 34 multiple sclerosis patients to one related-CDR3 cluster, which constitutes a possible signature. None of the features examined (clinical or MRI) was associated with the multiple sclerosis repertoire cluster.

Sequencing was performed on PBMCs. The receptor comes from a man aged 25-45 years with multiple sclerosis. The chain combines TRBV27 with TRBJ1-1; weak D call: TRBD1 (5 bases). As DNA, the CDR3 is TGTGCCAGCAGTTTACCCCGGGACGGCATGAACACTGAAGCTTTCTTT. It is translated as CASSLPRDGMNTEAFF.